This T cell receptor beta chain was profiled in a study of blood T cell repertoires in COVID-19. CDR1 and CDR2 from the germline V gene are LGHDT and YNNKEL (reference sequence). The CDR3 spans 15 residues. J lost 6 bases, V lost 0 bases, and 6 bases had no gene match. Clones were read by immunoSEQ multiplex PCR, and TCRdb kept only the in-frame ones, dropping some. The data show 65,000 to 75,000 clones, with about 80% seen just once and roughly 4.7% held by the top ten. This sequence originates from a woman aged 60-75 years with acute or convalescent COVID-19. The sequencing input was peripheral blood. The rearrangement joins TRBV3-1 (or the pseudogene TRBV3-2) to TRBJ2-3; 7 bases are shared with TRBD1. Written as DNA, the CDR3 is TGTGCCAGCAGCCAAGATGGGACAGCTTGGGATACGCAGTATTTT. Its protein is CASSQDGTAWDTQYF.